This T cell receptor beta chain originates from a study of blood T cell repertoires in COVID-19. Overall study: Acute and convalescent COVID-19 specimens originated in the United States, Italy and Spain. The analysed material was cDNA or gDNA that came from T cells, B-cell-depleted T cells, or PBMCs.

Original methodology: Estimated nucleated cell counts came from reference gene primer amplification. Sequencing was performed with immunoSEQ multiplex PCR; in TCRdb, only in-frame clones are kept and a portion is missing. V and J calls and clone size are given by that table; D and trimming were obtained from the DNA. The sample has roughly 270,000 clones, around 85% seen once. The CDR3 loop spans 16 amino acids. Germline assignment: CDR1 MNHEY and CDR2 SMNVEV (reference sequence). Trimming took 3 bases from V and 4 from J; bases not matched to a gene: 7. Sequenced material: peripheral blood. The rearrangement uses TRBV27 and TRBJ2-3, with 10 positions matching TRBD2. This clonotype originated in a man aged 50 to 60 with active or convalescent COVID-19. The CDR3 bases are TGTGCCAGCAGTTTGGGGGTGACTAGCGGGCCAGATACGCAGTATTTT. Translated: CASSLGVTSGPDTQYF.